The table lists the clone carrying this TCR beta chain with many counts. MiXCR, applied by TCRdb to the 5' RACE reads, yields one record per CDR3 protein. The sample includes about 4,000 distinct CDR3 sequences, roughly 10% of them seen just once. These data originate in a study of spatial heterogeneity in lung cancer. Looking at the study overall: There were consistently more beta-chain sequences detected than alpha-chain sequences. The mean occurrence of each unique TCR and UMI combination in raw reads exceeded nine.

The CDR3 length is 17 residues. CDR1 LNHDA and CDR2 SQIVND come from the germline V gene (reference sequence). With 7 bases clipped from V and 3 bases from J, the junction kept 14 bases outside the gene matches. Time point denoted: sample taken at primary tumor resection. The roughly 66 donors had untreated early-stage non-small cell lung cancer. Tumor, nontumor lung or frozen PBMC supplied whole RNA, sequenced without sorting. The rearrangement uses TRBV19 and TRBJ1-5, with TRBD1 matching 8 bases. This TCR derives from a female donor with early-stage non-small cell lung cancer. Sample: normal lung tissue next to the tumor, taken at surgery. The CDR3 DNA reads TGTGCCAGTACCGGAAGACAGGGGAGAGGGGTCAATCAGCCCCAGCATTTT. Protein: CASTGRQGRGVNQPQHF.